Each of the 18 T cell receptor beta chains below was sequenced from the same sample in a study of T-cell reconstitution after alpha-beta-depleted transplantation in children (dated by TCRdb to the mid-2010s). Preparation of the library involved PCR. This sample was sequenced with an Illumina HiSeq 2500. To normalize quantification of the TCRbeta repertoire, the TCR libraries were built with molecular barcoding that relied on unique molecular identifiers. Using fastp trimming at Q25 and MiXCR clonotype assembly, TCRdb reanalyzed the public sequencing data and kept in-frame beta chains. All rows with the same CDR3 protein become a single entry with the most common DNA and genes. Within this sample are roughly 350,000 distinct CDR3 sequences, with around 15% of them counted one time only. The ten biggest clones cover around 38% of the sample. The sample's treatment or condition label is to be understood as: allogeneic hematopoietic cell transplantation with graft depleted of TCRalphabeta T cells and CD19 B cells.

The starting material was PBMCs, mostly from graft donor cells, obtained 360 days after TCRalphabeta/CD19-depleted stem cell transplant. All receptors come from a male patient aged 2-9 years who had a stem cell transplant for acute lymphoblastic leukemia, so the T cells may come from the graft donor.

There are a few counts of this clonotype. The rearrangement links TRBV29-1 to TRBJ2-6; D is uncertain. The CDR3 covers 17 residues. Trimming shortened V by 0 bases and J by 2 bases, and 14 bases separated the two germline ends. CDR1 SQVTM and CDR2 ANQGSEA come from the germline V gene. The CDR3 bases are TGCAGCGTTGAAGAATGGACCGGCGAAGCTGGGGCCAACGTCCTGACTTTC. It is translated as CSVEEWTGEAGANVLTF.

The CDR3 protein is CSANIAGRQETQYF. For the CDR3, the DNA is TGCAGTGCTAATATAGCGGGAAGGCAAGAGACCCAGTACTTC. The chain is built from TRBV20-1 and TRBJ2-5; 8 bases are a match to TRBD2. The germline CDR1 and CDR2 sequences are DFQATT and SNEGSKA (reference sequence). The CDR3 totals 14 residues. V trimming: 4 bases; J trimming: 2 bases; junction bases outside the gene matches: 6.

V and J are TRBV12-3 or TRBV12-4 and TRBJ2-3; TRBD2 matches 12 bases. Trimming removed 0 bases from V and 0 bases from J; junction bases left unmatched: 1. This CDR3 is built from 17 residues. The CDR3 here is CASSLALAGGSTDTQYF. The CDR3 DNA is TGTGCCAGCAGTTTAGCCCTAGCGGGAGGGAGCACAGATACGCAGTATTTT.

This clonotype occurred a few times. The chain carries TRBV28 and TRBJ2-1; D is unresolved. The V end was cut by 7 bases, the J end by 9 bases, with 22 bases between. The CDR3 spans 15 residues. Germline V gives CDR1 MDHEN, CDR2 SYDVKM. CDR3 DNA: TGTGCCAGCACCAACGGAGATGACTGGGCGAGTGAGCAGTTCTTC. Translating gives CASTNGDDWASEQFF.

This clonotype showed up just once. The genes are TRBV28 and TRBJ2-3; no reliable D call. The V gene lost 8 bases and the J gene lost 6 bases, with 9 bases spanning the gap. CDR3 length: 11 residues. The germline V gene encodes CDR1 MDHEN and CDR2 SYDVKM. The CDR3 reads CASLWRDTQYF. CDR3 DNA sequence: TGTGCCAGCCTTTGGCGGGATACGCAGTATTTT.

This clonotype was seen more than once but under ten times. The CDR3 reads CASSYRDPSSYEQYF. The CDR3 nucleotides read TGCGCCAGCAGCTATCGGGACCCGAGCTCCTACGAGCAGTACTTC. This rearrangement joins TRBV5-1 to TRBJ2-7, with D perhaps assigned TRBD1 or TRBD2 (5 bases each). The CDR3 loop spans 15 amino acids. Germline V gene sequence: CDR1 SGHRS, CDR2 YFSETQ. The ends were cut back, 3 bases at V and 0 bases at J, with 13 bases in the middle.

This chain connects TRBV28 to TRBJ2-1, with unresolved D. The germline V gene has CDR1 MDHEN and CDR2 SYDVKM. Trimming removed 5 bases from V and 8 bases from J, with 7 bases in between. The CDR3 runs to 11 residues. CDR3 coding DNA: TGTGCCAGCAGTGATGTTGATGAGCAGTTCTTC. This encodes CASSDVDEQFF.

This clonotype occurred many times. This chain uses TRBV13 with TRBJ2-3; 10 positions agree with TRBD2. V trimming: 1 base; J trimming: 5 bases; junction bases outside the gene matches: 12. The CDR3 covers 18 residues. Germline V gives CDR1 PRHDT, CDR2 FYEKMQ (reference sequence). CDR3 sequence (DNA): TGTGCCAGCAGCTTAGAAGGATCTAGCGGGGGTAGGGAAGATACGCAGTATTTT. Residues: CASSLEGSSGGREDTQYF.

The table lists this clonotype with a few counts. V gene TRBV28 combines with J gene TRBJ1-5, with D possibly matching TRBD1 (6 bases). The germline V gene has CDR1 MDHEN and CDR2 SYDVKM. CDR3 size: 13 residues. The germline V and J ends were trimmed by 6 bases and 7 bases, with 13 bases remaining between them. The CDR3 protein is CASSYQGYQPQHF. CDR3 nucleotides: TGTGCCAGCAGCTATCAGGGGTACCAGCCCCAGCATTTT. Variable domain in full (rest from reference TRBV28 and TRBJ1-5): DVKVTQSSRYLVKRTGEKVFLECVQDMDHENMFWYRQDPGLGLRLIYFSYDVKMKEKGDIPEGYSVSREKKERFSLILESASTNQTSMYLCASSYQGYQPQHFGDGTRLSIL.

The chain is built from TRBV11-2 and TRBJ1-1, with 7 bases identical to TRBD1. The CDR3 has 14 amino acids. V dropped 3 bases and J dropped 6; count of bases not matched to a gene: 7. CDR1 SGHAT and CDR2 FQNNGV come from the germline V gene. CDR3 sequence reads: CASSFSQGRAEAFF. The CDR3 nucleotides are TGTGCCAGCAGCTTTTCACAGGGGAGGGCTGAAGCTTTCTTT.

This clonotype was counted only a few times. The chain uses TRBV3-1 and TRBJ1-1; unclear D gene. The CDR3 length is 11 residues. Trimming left V 1 base short and J 12 bases short, with 9 bases between. Per the germline V gene, CDR1 is LGHDT and CDR2 is YNNKEL (reference sequence). In DNA form, the CDR3 reads TGTGCCAGCAGCCAAGCTTCGGGTCCTTTCTTT. It translates to CASSQASGPFF.

With respect to this clonotype: This may arise from a read error, as a much more abundant clone is one base away. The chain uses TRBV14 and TRBJ1-2, with D possibly being TRBD1 (5 bases). Per germline, CDR1 SGHDN and CDR2 FVKESK. V gave up 2 bases and J gave up 7 bases, with 11 bases separating them. The CDR3 runs to 13 residues. The CDR3 DNA reads as TGTGCCAGCAGCCAACGACAGCACTTTGGCTACACCTTC. Translation: CASSQRQHFGYTF.

This clonotype turned up a few times. One end of the junction is discordant with germline, which a read error may explain. The rearrangement links TRBV6-2 or TRBV6-3 to TRBJ2-1; 7 nucleotides line up with TRBD1. This CDR3 is built from 16 residues. CDR1 is MNHEY, CDR2 SVGEGT, per germline. CDR3 in amino acids: CASRAPRGNQYNAQFF. CDR3 in DNA: TGTGCCAGCAGAGCGCCCAGGGGGAACCAATACAATGCGCAGTTCTTC.

This clonotype was seen a few times. This chain connects TRBV2 to TRBJ1-6; D is undetermined. Trimming shortened V by 6 bases and J by 0 bases, and 9 bases separated the two germline ends. The CDR3 loop spans 15 amino acids. Germline V gene lookup returns CDR1 SNHLY and CDR2 FYNNEI. CDR3 in DNA: TGTGCCAGCAGGGCGGAGAGCTCCTATAATTCACCCCTCCACTTT. It translates to CASRAESSYNSPLHF. Variable domain in full (rest from reference TRBV2 and TRBJ1-6): EPEVTQTPSHQVTQMGQEVILRCVPISNHLYFYWYRQILGQKVEFLVSFYNNEISEKSEIFDDQFSVERPDGSNFTLKIRSTKLEDSAMYFCASRAESSYNSPLHFGNGTRLTVT.

The V call is TRBV6-1, the J call TRBJ2-7; weak D call: TRBD1 (6 bases). The CDR3 covers 16 residues. Germline V gives CDR1 MNHNS, CDR2 SASEGT. With 7 bases removed from V and 0 bases from J, the gap between germline ends came to 19 bases. The CDR3 here is CASKLNRAYSSYEQYF. The CDR3 DNA reads as TGTGCCAGCAAACTAAACAGGGCCTATAGCTCCTACGAGCAGTACTTC.

This chain uses TRBV19 with TRBJ1-5; D possibly corresponds to TRBD1 (6 bases). This CDR3 has 15 residues. The ends were cut back, 7 bases at V and 2 bases at J, with 15 bases in the middle. CDR1 is LNHDA and CDR2 is SQIVND in the germline V gene (reference sequence). Here the CDR3 DNA reads TGTGCCAGTACCAAGACAGGAAGAGGCAATCAGCCCCAGCATTTT. It encodes CASTKTGRGNQPQHF.

The chain uses TRBV10-3 and TRBJ2-1; the D gene could be TRBD1 or TRBD2 (6 bases each). The V gene's germline CDR1 is ENHRY and CDR2 SYGVKD. The CDR3 has 15 amino acids. Deletions cut 3 bases from V and 0 bases from J, with 9 bases between. The CDR3 coding sequence is TGTGCCATCAGTGAAGGGGGGAGCTCCTACAATGAGCAGTTCTTC. This gives the protein CAISEGGSSYNEQFF.

This clonotype was detected a few times. The chain joins TRBV10-3 to TRBJ2-6, with D perhaps matching TRBD1 or TRBD2 (6 bases each). V was pared by 11 bases and J by 2 bases, with 16 bases between. This CDR3 is 15 amino acids long. Germline assignment: CDR1 ENHRY and CDR2 SYGVKD. The CDR3, as DNA: TGTGCCGTGCCCGGAGGGGGTGCTGGGGCCAACGTCCTGACTTTC. It yields the protein CAVPGGGAGANVLTF.